This T cell receptor (beta chain) derives from a study of cytomegalovirus exposure and HLA in healthy donors. Overall study context: An early data release held 70 million to 90 million unique TCRs from HLA-typed donors. Study-wide results and caveats: Other equally common chains were less clonally expanded than HLA-associated TCR beta chains, a later analysis showed. For cytomegalovirus status, the classifier reportedly gave diagnoses with high specificity and sensitivity. Of the V segments, some could not be distinguished, including TRBV6-2 and TRBV6-3, and were excluded.

This clone was picked up one time. What it binds is unknown. Primers: 60 Vbeta forward and 13 Jbeta reverse. Using immunoSEQ multiplex PCR, the repertoire was profiled, and TCRdb retains in-frame clones only, with some absent. The sample shows roughly 110,000 clones, 60% to 80% of them seen only once. The CDR3 length is 14 residues. Germline V gene sequence: CDR1 SEHNR, CDR2 FQNEAQ (reference sequence). Trimming left V 5 bases short and J 3 bases short, with 13 bases between. This receptor was identified in a boy between 5 and 17 years old in good health and CMV-seronegative. The V and J genes are TRBV7-9 and TRBJ2-5; D is perhaps TRBD2 (6 bases). The sample was PBMCs. CDR3 bases: TGTGCCAGCAGCCTCCCAGGCGGGAAAGAGACCCAGTACTTC. This sequence encodes CASSLPGGKETQYF. Full variable domain (remainder filled in from reference TRBV7-9 and TRBJ2-5): DTGVSQNPRHKITKRGQNVTFRCDPISEHNRLYWYRQTLGQGPEFLTYFQNEAQLEKSRLLSDRFSAERPKGSFSTLEIQRTEQGDSAMYLCASSLPGGKETQYFGPGTRLLVL.